This T cell receptor (beta chain) was recorded in a study of cytomegalovirus exposure and HLA in healthy donors. At the level of the study: Among the 398 genotyped donors, less than 85% were placed in the Caucasian-associated ancestry cluster. The study's findings and limits: TCR beta chain V- and J-gene trimming was linked, in a later analysis, to a missense variant in DCLRE1C. Indistinguishability led to the exclusion of some V segments, TRBV6-2 and TRBV6-3 included.

Of note for this clone: What it binds is not known.

The PCR was carried out with 60 Vbeta primers and 13 Jbeta primers. Profiled with immunoSEQ multiplex PCR; TCRdb holds only in-frame clones, not every one. This repertoire shows under 150,000 clones, around four fifths found once; its top ten account for 2.5% to 3.5%. The CDR3 totals 15 residues. Germline V lookup: CDR1 LNHDA, CDR2 SQIVND (reference sequence). V shed 5 bases and J 4 bases; nucleotides not matched to a gene: 6. The sequenced sample was PBMCs. This chain connects TRBV19 to TRBJ2-2; TRBD1 agrees at 8 bases. The TCR was taken from a boy aged 2 to 10 in good health and CMV-seronegative. CDR3 residues: CASSFTGGSTGELFF. CDR3 sequence (DNA): TGTGCCAGTAGTTTTACAGGGGGGAGCACCGGGGAGCTGTTTTTT.